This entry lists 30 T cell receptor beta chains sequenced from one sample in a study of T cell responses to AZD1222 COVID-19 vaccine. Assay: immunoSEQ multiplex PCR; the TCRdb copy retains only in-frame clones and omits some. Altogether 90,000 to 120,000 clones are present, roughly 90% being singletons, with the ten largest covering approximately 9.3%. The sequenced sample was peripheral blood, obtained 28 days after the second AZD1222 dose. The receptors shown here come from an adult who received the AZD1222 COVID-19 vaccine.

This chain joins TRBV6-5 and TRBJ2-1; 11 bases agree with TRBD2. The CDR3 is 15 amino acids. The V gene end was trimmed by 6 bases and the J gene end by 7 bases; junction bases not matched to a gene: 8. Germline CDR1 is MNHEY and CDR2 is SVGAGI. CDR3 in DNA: TGTGCCAGCAGGCAACTAGCGGGAGCTGGGAATGAGCAGTTCTTC. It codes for CASRQLAGAGNEQFF.

This chain's CDR3 is CARGPGGYTF. The CDR3 DNA reads as TGTGCCAGGGGGCCAGGAGGCTACACCTTC. The rearrangement links TRBV21-1 to TRBJ1-2; the table's D call of TRBD1 was not tested on the DNA. TRBV21-1 is a pseudogene segment. The CDR3 spans 10 residues.

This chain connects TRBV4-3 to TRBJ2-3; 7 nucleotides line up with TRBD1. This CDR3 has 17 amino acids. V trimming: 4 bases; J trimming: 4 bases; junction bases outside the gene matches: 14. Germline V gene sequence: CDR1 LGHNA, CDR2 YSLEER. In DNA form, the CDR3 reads TGCGCCAGCAGCCCTAGGGACAGCAAACGAGGCTCAGATACGCAGTATTTT. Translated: CASSPRDSKRGSDTQYF.

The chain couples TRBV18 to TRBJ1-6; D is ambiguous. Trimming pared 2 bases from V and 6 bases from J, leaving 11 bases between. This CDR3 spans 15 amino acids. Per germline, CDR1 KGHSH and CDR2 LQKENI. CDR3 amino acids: CASSPSEGANSPLHF. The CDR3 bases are TGTGCCAGCTCACCATCGGAGGGAGCTAATTCACCCCTCCACTTT.

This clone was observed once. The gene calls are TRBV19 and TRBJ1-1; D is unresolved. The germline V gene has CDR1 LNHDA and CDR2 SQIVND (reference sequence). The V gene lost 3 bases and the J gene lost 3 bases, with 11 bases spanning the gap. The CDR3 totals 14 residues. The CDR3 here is CASSMIGVDTEAFF. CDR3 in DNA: TGTGCCAGTAGTATGATCGGGGTTGACACTGAAGCTTTCTTT.

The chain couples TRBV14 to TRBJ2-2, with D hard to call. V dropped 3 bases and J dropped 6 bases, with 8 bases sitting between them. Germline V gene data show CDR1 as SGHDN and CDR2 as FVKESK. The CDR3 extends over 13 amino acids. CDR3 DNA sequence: TGTGCCAGCAGCCAGGTGACGGCCGGGGAGCTGTTTTTT. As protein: CASSQVTAGELFF. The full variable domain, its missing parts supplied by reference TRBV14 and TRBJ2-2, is EAGVTQFPSHSVIEKGQTVTLRCDPISGHDNLYWYRRVMGKEIKFLLHFVKESKQDESGMPNNRFLAERTGGTYSTLKVQPAELEDSGVYFCASSQVTAGELFFGEGSRLTVL.

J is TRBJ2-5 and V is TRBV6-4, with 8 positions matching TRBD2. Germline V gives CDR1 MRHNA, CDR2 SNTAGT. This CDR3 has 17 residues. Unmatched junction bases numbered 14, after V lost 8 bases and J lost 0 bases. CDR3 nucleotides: TGTGCCAGCCCACGAAGGCGGAGACTAGCGAACCAAGAGACCCAGTACTTC. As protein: CASPRRRRLANQETQYF.

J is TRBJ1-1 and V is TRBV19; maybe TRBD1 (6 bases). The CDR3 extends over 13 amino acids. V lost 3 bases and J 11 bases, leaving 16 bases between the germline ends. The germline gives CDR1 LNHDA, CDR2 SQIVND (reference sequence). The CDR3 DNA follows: TGTGCCAGTAGTATTCCGGGGGGCGGTGACGCTTTCTTT. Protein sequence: CASSIPGGGDAFF.

The CDR3 DNA is TGTGCCAGCAGCTCGTACACTGAAGCTTTCTTT. It specifies CASSSYTEAFF. The chain uses TRBV7-9 and TRBJ1-1; D is ambiguous. The CDR3 consists of 11 residues. V was trimmed by 4 bases and J by 3 bases, leaving 3 bases between them. Germline V gives CDR1 SEHNR, CDR2 FQNEAQ (reference sequence).

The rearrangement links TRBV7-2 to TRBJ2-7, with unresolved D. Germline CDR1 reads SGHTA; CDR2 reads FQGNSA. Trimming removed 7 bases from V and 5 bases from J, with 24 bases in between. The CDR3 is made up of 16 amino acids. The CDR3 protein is CASNPGWRVPQNEQYF. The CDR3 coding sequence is TGTGCCAGCAACCCCGGGTGGCGCGTCCCCCAAAACGAGCAGTACTTC.

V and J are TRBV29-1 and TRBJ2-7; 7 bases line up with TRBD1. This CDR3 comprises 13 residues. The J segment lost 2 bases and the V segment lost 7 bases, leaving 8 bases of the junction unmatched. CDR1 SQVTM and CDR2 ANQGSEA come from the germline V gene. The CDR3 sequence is CSAGQETPYEQYF. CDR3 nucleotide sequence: TGCAGCGCCGGACAGGAAACCCCCTACGAGCAGTACTTC.

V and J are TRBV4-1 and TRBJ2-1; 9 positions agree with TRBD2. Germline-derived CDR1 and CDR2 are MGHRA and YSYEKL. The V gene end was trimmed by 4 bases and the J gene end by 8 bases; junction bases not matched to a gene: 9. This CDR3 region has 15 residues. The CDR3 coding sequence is TGCGCCAGCAGCCTACTTAGCGGGAGCGGTCATGAGCAGTTCTTC. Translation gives CASSLLSGSGHEQFF.

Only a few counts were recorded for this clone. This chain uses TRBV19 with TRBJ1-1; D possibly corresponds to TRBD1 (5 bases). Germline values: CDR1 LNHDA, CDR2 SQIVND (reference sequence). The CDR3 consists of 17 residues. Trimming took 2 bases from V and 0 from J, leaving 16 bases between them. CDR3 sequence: CASSIFPLTAMNTEAFF. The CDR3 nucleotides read TGTGCCAGTAGTATATTTCCTCTGACAGCCATGAACACTGAAGCTTTCTTT.

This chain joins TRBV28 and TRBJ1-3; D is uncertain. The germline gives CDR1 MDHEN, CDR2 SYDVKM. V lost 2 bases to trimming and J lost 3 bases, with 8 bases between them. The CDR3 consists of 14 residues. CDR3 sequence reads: CASSLVVDGNTIYF. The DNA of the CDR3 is TGTGCCAGCAGTTTAGTGGTAGATGGAAACACCATATATTTT.

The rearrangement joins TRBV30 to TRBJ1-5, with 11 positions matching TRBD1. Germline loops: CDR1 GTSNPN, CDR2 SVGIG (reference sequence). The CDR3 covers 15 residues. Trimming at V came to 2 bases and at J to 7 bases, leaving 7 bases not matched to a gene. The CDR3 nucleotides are TGTGCCTGGAGTAAAGGGACAGGGGGTGGACAGCCCCAGCATTTT. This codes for CAWSKGTGGGQPQHF.

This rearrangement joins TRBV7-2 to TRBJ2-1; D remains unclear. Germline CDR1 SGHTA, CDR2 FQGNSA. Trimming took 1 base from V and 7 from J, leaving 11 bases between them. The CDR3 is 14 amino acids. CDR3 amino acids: CASSLVKGSNEQFF. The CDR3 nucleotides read TGTGCCAGCAGCTTAGTTAAGGGTTCGAATGAGCAGTTCTTC.

CDR3 in amino acids: CASSPGRYNEQFF. CDR3 DNA sequence: TGTGCCAGCAGCCCAGGACGTTACAATGAGCAGTTCTTC. The chain joins TRBV7-2 to TRBJ2-1; D is undetermined. Germline V gene data show CDR1 as SGHTA and CDR2 as FQGNSA. This CDR3 comprises 13 residues. The V and J ends lost 5 bases and 4 bases respectively, with 9 bases between them.

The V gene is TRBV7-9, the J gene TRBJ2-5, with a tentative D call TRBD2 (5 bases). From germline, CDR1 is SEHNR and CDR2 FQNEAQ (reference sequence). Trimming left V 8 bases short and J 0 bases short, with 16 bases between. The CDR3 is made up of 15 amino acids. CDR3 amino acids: CASSLGGLYQETQYF. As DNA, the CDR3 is TGTGCCAGCTCTCTCGGCGGGCTGTACCAAGAGACCCAGTACTTC.

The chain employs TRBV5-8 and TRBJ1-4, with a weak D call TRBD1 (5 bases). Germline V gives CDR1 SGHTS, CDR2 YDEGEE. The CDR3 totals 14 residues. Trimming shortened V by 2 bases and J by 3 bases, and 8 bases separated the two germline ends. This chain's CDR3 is CASSFQGANEKLFF. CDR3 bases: TGTGCCAGCAGCTTCCAGGGAGCTAATGAAAAACTGTTTTTT.

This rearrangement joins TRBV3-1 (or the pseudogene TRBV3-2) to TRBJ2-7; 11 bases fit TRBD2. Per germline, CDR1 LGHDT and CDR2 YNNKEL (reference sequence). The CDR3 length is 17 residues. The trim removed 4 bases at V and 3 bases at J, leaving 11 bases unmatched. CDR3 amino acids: CASSPKKDLAGGYEQYF. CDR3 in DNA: TGTGCCAGCAGCCCTAAAAAAGACCTAGCGGGGGGCTACGAGCAGTACTTC.

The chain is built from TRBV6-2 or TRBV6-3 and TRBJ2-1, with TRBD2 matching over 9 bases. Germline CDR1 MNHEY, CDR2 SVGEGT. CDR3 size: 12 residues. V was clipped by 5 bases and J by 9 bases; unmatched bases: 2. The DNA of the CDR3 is TGTGCCAGCAGTGTGACTAGCGGTGAGCAGTTCTTC. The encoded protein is CASSVTSGEQFF.

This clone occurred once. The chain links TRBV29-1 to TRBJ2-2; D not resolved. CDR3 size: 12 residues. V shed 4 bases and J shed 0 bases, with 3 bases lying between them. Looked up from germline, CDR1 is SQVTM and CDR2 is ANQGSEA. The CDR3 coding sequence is TGCAGCGTTGTGACGAACACCGGGGAGCTGTTTTTT. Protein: CSVVTNTGELFF.

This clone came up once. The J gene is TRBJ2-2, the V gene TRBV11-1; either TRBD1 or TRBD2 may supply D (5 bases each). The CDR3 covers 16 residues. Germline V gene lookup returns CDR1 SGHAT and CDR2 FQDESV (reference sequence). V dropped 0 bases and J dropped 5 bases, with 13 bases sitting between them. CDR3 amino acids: CASSLAYRGGTGELFF. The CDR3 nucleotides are TGTGCCAGCAGCTTAGCGTATAGGGGCGGGACCGGGGAGCTGTTTTTT.

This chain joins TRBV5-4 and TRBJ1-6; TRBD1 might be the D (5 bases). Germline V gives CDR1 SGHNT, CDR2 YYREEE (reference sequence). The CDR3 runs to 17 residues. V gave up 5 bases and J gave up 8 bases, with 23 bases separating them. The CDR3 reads CASSYATAPTVDSPLHF. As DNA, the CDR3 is TGTGCCAGCAGTTATGCCACGGCCCCGACAGTCGATTCACCCCTCCACTTT.

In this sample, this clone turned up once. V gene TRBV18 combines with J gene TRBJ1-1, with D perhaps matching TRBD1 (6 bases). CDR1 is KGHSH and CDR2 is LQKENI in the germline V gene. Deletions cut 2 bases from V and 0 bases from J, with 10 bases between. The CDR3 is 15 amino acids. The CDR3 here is CASSPRDIVNTEAFF. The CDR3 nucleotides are TGTGCCAGCTCACCAAGGGACATCGTGAACACTGAAGCTTTCTTT.

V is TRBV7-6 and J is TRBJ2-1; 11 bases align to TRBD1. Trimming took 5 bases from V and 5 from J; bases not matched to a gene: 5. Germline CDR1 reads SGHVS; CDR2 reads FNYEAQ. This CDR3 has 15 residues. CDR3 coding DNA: TGTGCCAGCAGCCCCCCGGGACAGGGGGACAATGAGCAGTTCTTC. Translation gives CASSPPGQGDNEQFF.

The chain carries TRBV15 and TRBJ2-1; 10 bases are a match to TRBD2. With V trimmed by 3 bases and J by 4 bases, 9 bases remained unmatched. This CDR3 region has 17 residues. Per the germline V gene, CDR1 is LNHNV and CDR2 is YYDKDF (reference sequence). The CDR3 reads CATSRGDLAGAYNEQFF. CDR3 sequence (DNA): TGTGCCACCAGCAGGGGGGACCTAGCGGGGGCATACAATGAGCAGTTCTTC.

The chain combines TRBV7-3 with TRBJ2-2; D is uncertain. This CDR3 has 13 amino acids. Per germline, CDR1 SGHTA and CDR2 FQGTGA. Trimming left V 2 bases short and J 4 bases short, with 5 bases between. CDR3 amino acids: CASSLQATGELFF. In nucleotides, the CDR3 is TGTGCCAGCAGCTTACAGGCCACCGGGGAGCTGTTTTTT.

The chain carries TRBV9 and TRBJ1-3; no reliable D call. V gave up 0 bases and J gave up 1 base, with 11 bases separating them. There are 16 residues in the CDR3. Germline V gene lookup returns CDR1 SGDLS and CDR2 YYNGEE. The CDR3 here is CASSVGGFGSGNTIYF. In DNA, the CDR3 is TGTGCCAGCAGCGTAGGGGGTTTCGGGTCTGGAAACACCATATATTTT.

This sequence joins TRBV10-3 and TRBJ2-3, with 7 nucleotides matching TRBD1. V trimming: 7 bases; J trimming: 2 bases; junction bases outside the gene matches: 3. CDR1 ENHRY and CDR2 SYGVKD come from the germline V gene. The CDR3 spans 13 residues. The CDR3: CAITGQLTDTQYF. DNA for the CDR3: TGTGCCATCACGGGACAGCTCACAGATACGCAGTATTTT.